The 17 T cell receptor beta chains below all came from one sample that was sequenced in a study of PD-1 blockade in mismatch repair-deficient tumors (dated by TCRdb to about 2017). Library construction relied on the immunoSEQ multiplex PCR assay. TCRdb re-hosts the immuneACCESS table, in-frame sequences only. Its copies lack some clones; in the studies checked, an unresolved V gene accounts for under half of them, and the cause for the rest is not known. The sample table holds just under 80,000 clones, of which about four fifths were seen once. Together, the top ten hold less than 6% of the sample. This sample comprised peripheral blood, obtained 44 weeks after starting pembrolizumab. All receptors come from an adult with mismatch repair-deficient cancer.

The rearrangement uses TRBV5-6 and TRBJ2-5; 7 positions match TRBD2. Germline CDR1 reads SGHDT; CDR2 reads YYEEEE. The trim removed 1 base at V and 1 base at J, leaving 7 bases unmatched. This CDR3 spans 16 amino acids. The CDR3 sequence: CASSLWFAGVQETQYF. The CDR3 DNA reads as TGTGCCAGCAGCTTGTGGTTTGCGGGGGTCCAAGAGACCCAGTACTTC.

The table lists this clone with a few counts. This chain connects TRBV7-2 to TRBJ1-5; the D gene is possibly TRBD1 (5 bases). Germline CDR1 SGHTA, CDR2 FQGNSA. Trimming stripped 4 bases from V and 9 bases from J, with 16 bases between. This CDR3 has 14 residues. CDR3 amino acids: CASSSRQSLPPQHF. CDR3 in DNA: TGTGCCAGCAGCTCTAGACAGTCTCTCCCGCCCCAGCATTTT.

This chain uses TRBV6-5 with TRBJ2-1, with D perhaps being TRBD1 or TRBD2 (5 bases each). From germline, CDR1 is MNHEY and CDR2 SVGAGI. Trimming removed 2 bases from V and 5 bases from J, with 13 bases in between. CDR3 size: 15 residues. The CDR3: CASSYLGPLNNEQFF. The CDR3 nucleotides are TGTGCCAGCAGTTACCTGGGACCGCTTAACAATGAGCAGTTCTTC.

The gene calls are TRBV30 and TRBJ1-4; tentatively, D is TRBD1 (6 bases). The CDR3 contains 14 residues. The ends were cut back, 3 bases at V and 8 bases at J, with 16 bases in the middle. CDR1 GTSNPN and CDR2 SVGIG come from the germline V gene (reference sequence). The CDR3 DNA reads as TGTGCCTGGAGGGAGCGGGGGCGCCAGGAAAAACTGTTTTTT. This sequence encodes CAWRERGRQEKLFF.

The rearrangement links TRBV11-2 to TRBJ2-3, with TRBD2 matching over 7 bases. Germline CDR1 and CDR2: SGHAT and FQNNGV. CDR3 length: 15 residues. Unmatched junction bases numbered 5, after V lost 1 base and J lost 4 bases. The CDR3 sequence: CASSLAAGPSDTQYF. As DNA, the CDR3 is TGTGCCAGCAGCTTAGCAGCGGGACCCTCAGATACGCAGTATTTT.

This chain connects TRBV19 to TRBJ2-1; TRBD2 agrees at 8 bases. CDR3 size: 14 residues. Germline CDR1 LNHDA, CDR2 SQIVND (reference sequence). V lost 6 bases to trimming and J lost 7 bases; unmatched junction nucleotides: 8. This CDR3 is CASRVTSDFNEQFF. CDR3 coding DNA: TGTGCCAGTAGGGTGACTAGCGACTTTAATGAGCAGTTCTTC.

The J gene is TRBJ2-3, the V gene TRBV6-1; D gene ambiguous. This CDR3 spans 14 amino acids. The germline gives CDR1 MNHNS, CDR2 SASEGT. Trimming removed 8 bases from V and 0 bases from J, with 12 bases in between. In nucleotides, the CDR3 is TGTGCCAGCGTCGAAGTGTTTAGCACAGATACGCAGTATTTT. As protein: CASVEVFSTDTQYF.

The table lists this clone with a count of one. The chain employs TRBV10-3 and TRBJ1-1, with D unclear. Germline V gene data show CDR1 as ENHRY and CDR2 as SYGVKD. CDR3 length: 12 amino acids. Trimming pared 3 bases from V and 4 bases from J, leaving 6 bases between. CDR3 protein: CAISESATEAFF. In DNA, the CDR3 is TGTGCCATCAGTGAATCGGCCACTGAAGCTTTCTTT.

As DNA, the CDR3 is TGTGCCTCCCGAAAGGAGTACGAGCAGTTCTTC. Amino acid sequence: CASRKEYEQFF. The chain recombines TRBV28 with TRBJ2-1; D gene ambiguous. Looked up from germline, CDR1 is MDHEN and CDR2 is SYDVKM. The CDR3 spans 11 residues. V dropped 11 bases and J dropped 10 bases, with 15 bases sitting between them.

The chain links TRBV5-5 to TRBJ2-6, with a tentative D call TRBD1 (5 bases). Germline-derived CDR1 and CDR2 are SGHKS and YYEKEE (reference sequence). Between the trimmed V and J ends, which lost 3 bases and 6 bases, there was a span of 13 bases. CDR3 length: 15 amino acids. The CDR3 region has the DNA TGTGCCAGCAGCTCGACGACAGTATCGGCCAACGTCCTGACTTTC. It codes for CASSSTTVSANVLTF.

This clone was detected only once. This chain joins TRBV25-1 and TRBJ2-2; D uncertain. V was shortened by 6 bases and J by 4 bases, with 9 bases between the two germline ends. The CDR3 runs to 13 residues. Germline V gene data show CDR1 as MGHDK and CDR2 as SYGVNS. CDR3: CASRGYGTGELFF. The CDR3 DNA reads as TGTGCCAGCAGAGGATATGGCACCGGGGAGCTGTTTTTT. The full variable domain, rest sourced from reference TRBV25-1 and TRBJ2-2, is EADIYQTPRYLVIGTGKKITLECSQTMGHDKMYWYQQDPGMELHLIHYSYGVNSTEKGDLSSESTVSRIRTEHFPLTLESARPSHTSQYLCASRGYGTGELFFGEGSRLTVL.

The V gene is TRBV7-9, the J gene TRBJ1-2, with unresolved D. The germline CDR1 and CDR2 sequences are SEHNR and FQNEAQ (reference sequence). V was shortened by 3 bases and J by 7 bases, with 18 bases between the two germline ends. This CDR3 is built from 15 residues. Here the CDR3 reads CASSFVTAITAGYTF. CDR3 coding DNA: TGTGCCAGCAGCTTCGTGACGGCCATTACGGCTGGCTACACCTTC.

A single count supports this clone. The rearrangement joins TRBV4-1 to TRBJ2-5; either TRBD1 or TRBD2 may fit D (5 bases each). V shed 4 bases and J shed 5 bases, with 14 bases lying between them. This CDR3 is built from 14 residues. Germline V lookup: CDR1 MGHRA, CDR2 YSYEKL. The CDR3 sequence: CASSRGPPGETQYF. CDR3 DNA: TGCGCCAGCAGCCGGGGACCTCCTGGGGAGACCCAGTACTTC.

The chain links TRBV4-1 to TRBJ2-5; D remains ambiguous. The CDR3 totals 17 residues. V lost 0 bases, J lost 3 bases, and 17 bases lay in between. The V gene's germline CDR1 is MGHRA and CDR2 YSYEKL. DNA for the CDR3: TGCGCCAGCAGCCAAGACATTGGCGCGGCTAGTGAAGAGACCCAGTACTTC. Translating it yields CASSQDIGAASEETQYF.

This clone is deemed medium-sized (0.01 to 0.1%). The chain joins TRBV19 to TRBJ1-5; D not resolved. With 4 bases removed from V and 7 bases from J, the gap between germline ends came to 8 bases. The CDR3 covers 12 residues. Germline assignment: CDR1 LNHDA and CDR2 SQIVND (reference sequence). This CDR3 reads CASSTDEQPQHF. Here the CDR3 DNA reads TGTGCCAGTAGTACTGATGAGCAGCCCCAGCATTTT.

This sequence joins TRBV7-9 and TRBJ1-2; D possibly corresponds to TRBD1 (5 bases). Germline lookup yields CDR1 SEHNR and CDR2 FQNEAQ (reference sequence). The ends were cut back, 1 base at V and 3 bases at J, with 6 bases in the middle. The length of the CDR3 is 13 residues. In DNA form, the CDR3 reads TGTGCCAGCAGCTTAGGCAGGGACTATGGCTACACCTTC. It is translated as CASSLGRDYGYTF. The full variable domain, rest sourced from reference TRBV7-9 and TRBJ1-2, is DTGVSQNPRHKITKRGQNVTFRCDPISEHNRLYWYRQTLGQGPEFLTYFQNEAQLEKSRLLSDRFSAERPKGSFSTLEIQRTEQGDSAMYLCASSLGRDYGYTFGSGTRLTVV.

This chain joins TRBV11-1 and TRBJ1-2, with D unresolved. This CDR3 has 13 residues. V was pared by 4 bases and J by 8 bases, with 14 bases between. From germline, CDR1 is SGHAT and CDR2 FQDESV (reference sequence). The CDR3 loop is CASSSPGARGYTF. The CDR3 DNA follows: TGTGCCAGCAGCTCCCCGGGTGCGCGGGGCTACACCTTC. The complete variable domain, with remaining parts taken from reference TRBV11-1 and TRBJ1-2, reads EAEVAQSPRYKITEKSQAVAFWCDPISGHATLYWYRQILGQGPELLVQFQDESVVDDSQLPKDRFSAERLKGVDSTLKIQPAELGDSAMYLCASSSPGARGYTFGSGTRLTVV.